This T cell receptor beta chain is from a study of T cells expressing NK-cell markers. For each CDR3 protein, TCRdb gives one entry from its re-call of the 5' RACE reads, without DNA. This repertoire includes 120,000 to 150,000 distinct CDR3 sequences. Germline V lookup: CDR1 LGHNA, CDR2 YNFKEQ. The CDR3 totals 13 residues. The receptor was isolated from a man aged 18 to 29 in good health. J is TRBJ2-7 and V is TRBV4-2; TCRdb reports TRBD1, a call that lacks DNA to check it against. The sample consisted of blood T cells: a sorted CD56 or NKG2C T cell subset, CD4+ or CD8+ T cells, or bulk PBMC T cells (not recorded which). CDR3 sequence: CASSQFPGVEQYF.